Described below is a single T cell receptor (beta chain) sequence and its context. Its antigen is unidentified. The sample originates from a study of cytomegalovirus exposure and HLA in healthy donors. The data were produced by immunoSEQ multiplex PCR, yet TCRdb's version contains in-frame clones alone and is incomplete. The sample consists of approximately 49,000 clones, 92% of them appearing once. The CDR3 loop spans 12 amino acids. V was cut by 8 bases and J by 3 bases, with 11 bases left in between. Germline lookup yields CDR1 MDHEN and CDR2 SYDVKM. Separation from the 666-subject first cohort characterized the approximately 130-subject validation cohort, to which the donors belonged. Study observations and caveats: In vitro data verified a few CMV-associated chains as specific for CMV antigens. Listed as cytomegalovirus-associated were 150 or so TCR beta chains. TCR clusters originating in the first cohort tended to co-occur in the 100 to 150 validation repertoires, according to a later analysis.

The J gene is TRBJ2-7, the V gene TRBV28, with D unclear. The origin of this receptor is a man aged 18 to 35 in good health and CMV-seronegative. The sample taken for sequencing was PBMCs. DNA of the CDR3: TGTGCCAGCCGTGGCAAGAACTACGAGCAGTACTTC. Translation: CASRGKNYEQYF.